The 9 T cell receptor beta chains reported below all come from one sample, sequenced in a study of shared clonotypes between healthy human individuals. Generated by immunoSEQ multiplex PCR, the TCRdb table keeps only in-frame clones and is missing some. The sample holds about 600,000 clones, 98% seen once. Naive CD8 cells comprised CD45RO-negative, CCR7-positively selected cells, excluding terminally differentiated effector memory CD45RA+ cells. The sample consisted of naive CD8+ T cells sorted from blood. The receptor set was obtained from a man between 25 and 39 years old in good health.

This chain connects TRBV6-1 to TRBJ2-7; the D is unclear. The CDR3 consists of 13 residues. Germline V CDR1 and CDR2: MNHNS, SASEGT. V gave up 4 bases and J gave up 3 bases, with 10 bases separating them. The CDR3 coding sequence is TGTGCCAGCAGTGTCCACGGAAACTACGAGCAGTACTTC. The encoded protein is CASSVHGNYEQYF.

This clone was found once. The chain links TRBV7-9 to TRBJ2-1, with TRBD2 matching over 7 bases. Germline trimming cut 4 bases from V and 9 bases from J; bases unmatched to any gene: 12. CDR3 length: 15 residues. Per germline, CDR1 SEHNR and CDR2 FQNEAQ (reference sequence). The CDR3 coding sequence is TGTGCCAGCAGCTCCTTGGTTGCGGGGGTGGGTGAGCAGTTCTTC. Translating it yields CASSSLVAGVGEQFF.

CDR3 amino acids: CASSLLAGAGVEQYF. The CDR3 nucleotides are TGTGCCAGCAGCTTATTAGCAGGGGCGGGAGTCGAGCAGTACTTC. This chain joins TRBV7-8 and TRBJ2-7, with D perhaps TRBD2 (7 bases). The CDR3 totals 15 residues. The V gene lost 2 bases and the J gene lost 6 bases, with 17 bases spanning the gap. Germline V gives CDR1 SGHVS, CDR2 FQNEAQ.

The chain joins TRBV5-5 to TRBJ2-3; D is ambiguous. The germline V gene has CDR1 SGHKS and CDR2 YYEKEE (reference sequence). The CDR3 spans 15 residues. The V end was cut by 4 bases, the J end by 2 bases, with 14 bases between. CDR3: CASSPWGQATDTQYF. The CDR3 DNA follows: TGTGCCAGCAGCCCCTGGGGTCAGGCCACAGATACGCAGTATTTT. The complete variable domain, with remaining parts taken from reference TRBV5-5 and TRBJ2-3, reads DAGVTQSPTHLIKTRGQQVTLRCSPISGHKSVSWYQQVLGQGPQFIFQYYEKEERGRGNFPDRFSARQFPNYSSELNVNALLLGDSALYLCASSPWGQATDTQYFGPGTRLTVL.

V is TRBV6-1 and J is TRBJ1-5; possible D gene TRBD1, 5 bases. V shed 2 bases and J shed 0 bases, with 8 bases lying between them. Per germline, CDR1 MNHNS and CDR2 SASEGT. The CDR3 is 15 residues long. The CDR3 DNA reads as TGTGCCAGCAGTGAACCGCAGGGTAGCAATCAGCCCCAGCATTTT. Protein: CASSEPQGSNQPQHF.

The chain is built from TRBV28 and TRBJ2-7, with D perhaps TRBD1 (6 bases). This CDR3 comprises 14 residues. The V and J ends lost 8 bases and 3 bases respectively, with 17 bases between them. Germline V gene lookup returns CDR1 MDHEN and CDR2 SYDVKM. The CDR3 region has the DNA TGTGCCAGCGGATCACCGACAGGCGACTACGAGCAGTACTTC. The encoded protein is CASGSPTGDYEQYF.

This CDR3 reads CASIWGISYEQYF. CDR3 sequence (DNA): TGTGCCAGCATCTGGGGGATTTCCTACGAGCAGTACTTC. The V gene is TRBV6-4, the J gene TRBJ2-7; D tentatively reads TRBD1 or TRBD2 (5 bases each). Germline assignment: CDR1 MRHNA and CDR2 SNTAGT. This CDR3 contains 13 residues. V dropped 7 bases and J dropped 1 base, with 11 bases sitting between them.

The CDR3 nucleotides are TGTGCCTGGCGGGGACAGGGGCTGGGTGCTAGCAATCAGCCCCAGCATTTT. As protein: CAWRGQGLGASNQPQHF. The rearrangement links TRBV30 to TRBJ1-5; TRBD1 agrees at 10 bases. After removal of 5 bases from V and 0 bases from J, the junction contained 10 bases not matched to a gene. The CDR3 runs 17 residues. Germline V CDR1 and CDR2: GTSNPN, SVGIG (reference sequence).

The chain employs TRBV29-1 and TRBJ1-2; D is perhaps TRBD1 (6 bases). The CDR3 extends over 13 amino acids. The germline V gene has CDR1 SQVTM and CDR2 ANQGSEA. Trimming pared 3 bases from V and 3 bases from J, leaving 11 bases between. CDR3: CSVEGRGDYGYTF. CDR3 nucleotides: TGCAGCGTTGAGGGCAGGGGAGACTATGGCTACACCTTC.